A selection of T cell receptor beta chains follows, all from one sample in a study of T cell responses to AZD1222 COVID-19 vaccine. The data were produced by immunoSEQ multiplex PCR, yet TCRdb's version contains in-frame clones alone and is incomplete. Of some 150,000 clones in the sample, around 92% were seen once. The specimen was peripheral blood, collected on day 0 of MenACWY control vaccination. The receptors here all came from an adult in good health. Each CDR3 is given with its conserved first and last residue. D genes are given only for firm matches. Not all rows give a size; the values are once, few, many and, for expanded clones, a class.

D,size,J,V,DNA,CDR3
-,-,TRBJ1-6,TRBV9,TGTGCCAGCAGCGTCGGCTTGACGGGACACACCGATAATTCACCCCTCCACTTT,CASSVGLTGHTDNSPLHF
TRBD1,-,TRBJ2-7,TRBV5-1,TGCGCCAGCAGCAAGGGACAGGGGAGGAACGAGCAGTACTTC,CASSKGQGRNEQYF
TRBD1,-,TRBJ1-1,TRBV7-2,TGTGCCAGCAGCTTGACAGGGGACACTGAAGCTTTCTTT,CASSLTGDTEAFF
-,-,TRBJ1-1,TRBV11-3,TGTGCCAGCAGCTTAGTTGGGCTAGCTGAAGCTTTCTTT,CASSLVGLAEAFF
TRBD1,-,TRBJ2-5,TRBV6-5,TGTGCCAGCAGCCGGGACAGTCAGACCCAGTACTTC,CASSRDSQTQYF
-,-,TRBJ1-2,TRBV5-1,TGCGCCAGCAGCGCGGACGGAGCTAACTATGGCTACACCTTC,CASSADGANYGYTF
-,-,TRBJ1-4,TRBV6-5,TGTGCCAGCAGATTCTACCCGGACGGTTTT,CASRFYPDGF
-,-,TRBJ1-5,TRBV28,TGTGCCAGCAGCCCCTACAGCGGGAGCAATCAGCCCCAGCATTTT,CASSPYSGSNQPQHF
-,-,TRBJ1-2,TRBV7-2,TGTGCCAGCAGCTTCGCGCCAGGGCCCTACGGCTACACCTTC,CASSFAPGPYGYTF
TRBD2,-,TRBJ2-1,TRBV5-1,TGCGCCTGGTTAGCGGGAGGGTCCAATGAGCAGTTCTTC,CAWLAGGSNEQFF
-,-,TRBJ1-2,TRBV6-2/TRBV6-3,TGTGCCAGCAGTTACCGGAACAGGGACTATGGCTACACCTTC,CASSYRNRDYGYTF
-,-,TRBJ1-1,TRBV6-4,TGTGCCATCTACGACAGACATGAAGCTTTCTTT,CAIYDRHEAFF
-,-,TRBJ1-3,TRBV6-1,TGTGCCAGCAGTCCCTCGGGACTCCGAAAGAGCACCATATATTTT,CASSPSGLRKSTIYF
-,-,TRBJ1-1,TRBV3-1/TRBV3-2,TGTGCCAGCAGCCAAGGACCGGGTAACACTGAAGCTTTCTTT,CASSQGPGNTEAFF
-,-,TRBJ1-1,TRBV30,TGTGCCTGGACCCGGGGGGCAGAGAACACTGAAGCTTTCTTT,CAWTRGAENTEAFF
-,-,TRBJ1-1,TRBV27,TGTGCCAGCAGTCCCGAGGGGGTTGGCACTGAAGCTTTCTTT,CASSPEGVGTEAFF
TRBD2,-,TRBJ2-3,TRBV3-1/TRBV3-2,TGTGCCAGCAGCCAAGTTAGCGGGTTCACAGATACGCAGTATTTT,CASSQVSGFTDTQYF
-,-,TRBJ1-6,TRBV5-6,TGTGCCAGCAGCTTGAGGGGGGGCTCCTATAATTCACCCCTCCACTTT,CASSLRGGSYNSPLHF
-,-,TRBJ2-2,TRBV10-3,TGTGCCACGAGCGGCACATCCGTATCGAACACCGGGGAGCTGTTTTTT,CATSGTSVSNTGELFF
-,-,TRBJ2-4,TRBV20-1,TGCAGTGCTAGTCAGGTTGAGGGCAAAAACATTCAGTACTTC,CSASQVEGKNIQYF
TRBD1,-,TRBJ1-5,TRBV19,TGTGCCAGTGAGCCAGGGGGCCCTAGCAATCAGCCCCAGCATTTT,CASEPGGPSNQPQHF
-,-,TRBJ1-2,TRBV7-8,TGTGCCAGCAGCCGAACCCGTACCACGTATGGCTACACCTTC,CASSRTRTTYGYTF
-,-,TRBJ2-5,TRBV12-5,TGTGCTAGTGGCCCCGACACGGCGGAGACCCAGTACTTC,CASGPDTAETQYF
-,-,TRBJ2-7,TRBV9,TGTGCCAGCAGCGTAGGGAGGGGGAGTGAGCAGTACTTC,CASSVGRGSEQYF
-,-,TRBJ2-3,TRBV25-1,TGTGCCAGCAGTGACAGGGTGAACACAGATACGCAGTATTTT,CASSDRVNTDTQYF
-,-,TRBJ1-2,TRBV5-4,TGTGCCAGCAGCTTGGATTCAGGGTCCTATGGCTACACCTTC,CASSLDSGSYGYTF
TRBD1,-,TRBJ1-4,TRBV4-2,TGTGCCAGCAGCCAAGAACAGGGGGCTAAACGTGAAAAACTGTTTTTT,CASSQEQGAKREKLFF
-,-,TRBJ2-7,TRBV6-5,TGTGCCAGCAGACGGGACGGCTACGAGCAGTACTTC,CASRRDGYEQYF
TRBD2,-,TRBJ2-1,TRBV11-2,TGTGCCAGCACCAAAAGGACTAGCGGATGGAACAATGAGCAGTTCTTC,CASTKRTSGWNNEQFF
-,-,TRBJ2-7,TRBV2,TGTGCCAGCAGAGGCGGGTTGGCCCCATCCTACGAGCAGTACTTC,CASRGGLAPSYEQYF
-,-,TRBJ2-7,TRBV4-2,TGTGCCAGCAGCCAAGATCCTCAAGCCGGCAGCTCCTACGAGCAGTACTTC,CASSQDPQAGSSYEQYF
TRBD2,-,TRBJ2-2,TRBV4-1,TGCGCCAGCAGCACTCGGGAGGGCCTGAACACCGGGGAGCTGTTTTTT,CASSTREGLNTGELFF
TRBD2,once,TRBJ2-2,TRBV28,TGTGCCAGCAGTTTATCGGGAGGGGTCACCGGGGAGCTGTTTTTT,CASSLSGGVTGELFF
-,-,TRBJ1-4,TRBV7-6,TGTGCCAGCAGCTCCAGCCAGGGAGCTAATGAAAAACTGTTTTTT,CASSSSQGANEKLFF
-,-,TRBJ2-3,TRBV24-1,TGTGCCACCAGTGATGGGTGGGCCGGGACAGATACGCAGTATTTT,CATSDGWAGTDTQYF
-,-,TRBJ2-7,TRBV27,TGTGCCAGCAGTTCCCCCAGCGGGCCCAGCTCCTACGAGCAGTACTTC,CASSSPSGPSSYEQYF
TRBD1,once,TRBJ1-1,TRBV5-1,TGCGCCAGCAGCTTTTGGACAGGGGAAAAGGACACTGAAGCTTTCTTT,CASSFWTGEKDTEAFF
TRBD2,-,TRBJ2-3,TRBV15,TGTGCCACCAGCAGAGATTGGACGGCTAGCGGGACAACAGATACGCAGTATTTT,CATSRDWTASGTTDTQYF
TRBD2,once,TRBJ2-7,TRBV18,TGTGCCAGCTCCACCGGGACTAGCGGGGAACGACAGCAGTACTTC,CASSTGTSGERQQYF
-,-,TRBJ1-1,TRBV4-1,TGCGCCAGCAGCCAAGGAAAACAGGTTCCTGAAGCTTTCTTT,CASSQGKQVPEAFF